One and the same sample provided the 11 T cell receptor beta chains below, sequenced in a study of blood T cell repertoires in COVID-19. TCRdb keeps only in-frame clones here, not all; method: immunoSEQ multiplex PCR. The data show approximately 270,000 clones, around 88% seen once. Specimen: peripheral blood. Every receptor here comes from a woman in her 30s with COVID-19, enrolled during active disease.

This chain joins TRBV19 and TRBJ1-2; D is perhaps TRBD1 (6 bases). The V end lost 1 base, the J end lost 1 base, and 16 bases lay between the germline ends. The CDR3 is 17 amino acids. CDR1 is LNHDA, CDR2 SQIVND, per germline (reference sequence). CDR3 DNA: TGTGCCAGTAGTATAGTTTACGACAGGAGATATAACTATGGCTACACCTTC. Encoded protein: CASSIVYDRRYNYGYTF.

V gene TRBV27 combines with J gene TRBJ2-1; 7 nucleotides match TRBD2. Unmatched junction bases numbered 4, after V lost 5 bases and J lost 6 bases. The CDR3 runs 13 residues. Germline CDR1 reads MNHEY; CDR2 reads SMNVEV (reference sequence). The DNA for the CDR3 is TGTGCCAGCAGTCCCACGGGGGGCAATGAGCAGTTCTTC. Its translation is CASSPTGGNEQFF.

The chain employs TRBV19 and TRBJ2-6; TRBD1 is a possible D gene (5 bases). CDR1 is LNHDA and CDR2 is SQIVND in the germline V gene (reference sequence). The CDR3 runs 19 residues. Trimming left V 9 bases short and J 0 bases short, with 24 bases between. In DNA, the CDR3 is TGTGCCAGATCTGGGAAGGGGCCCGCTAGTACCTCTGGGGCCAACGTCCTGACTTTC. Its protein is CARSGKGPASTSGANVLTF.

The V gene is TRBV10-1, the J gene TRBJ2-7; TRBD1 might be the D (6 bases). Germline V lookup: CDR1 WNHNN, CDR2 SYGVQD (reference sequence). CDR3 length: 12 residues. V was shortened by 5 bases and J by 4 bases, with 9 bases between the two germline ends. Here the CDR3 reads CASSLDSYEQYV. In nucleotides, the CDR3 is TGCGCCAGCAGTCTGGACAGTTACGAGCAGTACGTC.

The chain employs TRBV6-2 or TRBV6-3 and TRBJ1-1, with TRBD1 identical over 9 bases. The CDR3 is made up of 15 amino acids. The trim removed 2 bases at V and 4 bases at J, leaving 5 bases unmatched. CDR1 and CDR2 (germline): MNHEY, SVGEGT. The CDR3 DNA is TGTGCCAGCAGTTACACACAGGGGGCGAGCACTGAAGCTTTCTTT. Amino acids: CASSYTQGASTEAFF.

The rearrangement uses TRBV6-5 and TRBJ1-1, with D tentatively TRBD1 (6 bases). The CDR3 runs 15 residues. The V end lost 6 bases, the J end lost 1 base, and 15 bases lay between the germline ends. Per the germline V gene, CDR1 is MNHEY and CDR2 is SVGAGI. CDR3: CASSPRTASNTEAFF. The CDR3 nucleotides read TGTGCCAGCAGCCCCAGGACAGCCTCGAACACTGAAGCTTTCTTT.

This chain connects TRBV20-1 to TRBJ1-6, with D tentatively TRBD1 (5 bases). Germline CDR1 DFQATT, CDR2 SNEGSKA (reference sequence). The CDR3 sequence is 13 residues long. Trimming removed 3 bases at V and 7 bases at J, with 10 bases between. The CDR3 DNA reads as TGCAGTGCTAGTGGGGCAGGAAATTCACCCCTCCACTTT. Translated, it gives CSASGAGNSPLHF.

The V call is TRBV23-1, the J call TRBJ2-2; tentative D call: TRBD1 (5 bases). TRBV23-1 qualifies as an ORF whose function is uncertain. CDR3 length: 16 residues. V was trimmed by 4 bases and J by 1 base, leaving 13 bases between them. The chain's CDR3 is CASSPRTLRNTGELFF. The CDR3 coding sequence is TGCGCCAGCAGTCCCCGGACACTACGGAACACCGGGGAGCTGTTTTTT.

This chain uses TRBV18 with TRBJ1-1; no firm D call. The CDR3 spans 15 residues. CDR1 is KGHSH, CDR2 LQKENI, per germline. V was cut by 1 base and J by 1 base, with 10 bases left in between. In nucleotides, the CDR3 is TGTGCCAGCTCACCACGTCTAGACTCGAACACTGAAGCTTTCTTT. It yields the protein CASSPRLDSNTEAFF.

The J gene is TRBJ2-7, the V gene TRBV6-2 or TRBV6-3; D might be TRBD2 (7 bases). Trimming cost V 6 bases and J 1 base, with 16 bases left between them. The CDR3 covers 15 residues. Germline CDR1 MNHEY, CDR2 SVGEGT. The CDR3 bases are TGTGCCAGCAGCCCCCGGGGGGCTGCATCCTACGAGCAGTACTTC. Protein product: CASSPRGAASYEQYF.

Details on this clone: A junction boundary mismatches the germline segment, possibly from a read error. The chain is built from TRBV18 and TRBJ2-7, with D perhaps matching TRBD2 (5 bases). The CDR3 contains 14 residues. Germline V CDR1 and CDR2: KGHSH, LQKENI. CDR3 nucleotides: TGTGCCAGCTCCCCACCGGGTTCAGCGGTCGAGCAGTACTTC. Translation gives CASSPPGSAVEQYF.